This TCR beta chain is drawn from a study of OX40 agonist ivuxolimab in advanced cancers. Study-level background: Earlier treatment with anti-PD-1, anti-PD-L1 or anti-CTLA-4 was permitted, and 35% to 45% had received some.

Assay: immunoSEQ multiplex PCR; the TCRdb copy retains only in-frame clones and omits some. The sample includes tens of thousands of clones, roughly 80% of them seen just once. The J segment lost 7 bases and the V segment lost 3 bases, leaving 8 bases of the junction unmatched. CDR3 length: 14 amino acids. CDR1 is MDHEN and CDR2 is SYDVKM in the germline V gene. The receptor comes from an adult with an advanced solid tumor such as melanoma, head and neck, liver or kidney cancer. The sequences come from CD4+ or CD8+ T cells sorted from blood, collected in a trial of the OX40 agonist ivuxolimab. The V call is TRBV28, the J call TRBJ1-2; 7 positions match TRBD1. CDR3 sequence (DNA): TGTGCCAGCAGTTTGACGACAGGGTCTCTTGGCTACACCTTC. Translating it yields CASSLTTGSLGYTF.